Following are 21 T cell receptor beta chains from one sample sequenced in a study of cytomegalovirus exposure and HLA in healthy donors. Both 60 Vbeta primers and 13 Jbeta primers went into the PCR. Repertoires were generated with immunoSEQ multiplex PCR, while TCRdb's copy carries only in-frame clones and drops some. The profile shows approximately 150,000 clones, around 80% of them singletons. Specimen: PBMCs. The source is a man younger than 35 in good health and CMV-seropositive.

CDR3 sequence (DNA): TGTGCCAGCAGCTTAACGGCGGCTAATGAAAAACTGTTTTTT. It yields the protein CASSLTAANEKLFF. J is TRBJ1-4 and V is TRBV7-9; D gene uncertain. V was trimmed by 2 bases and J by 3 bases, leaving 7 bases between them. CDR3 length: 14 amino acids. Germline values: CDR1 SEHNR, CDR2 FQNEAQ (reference sequence).

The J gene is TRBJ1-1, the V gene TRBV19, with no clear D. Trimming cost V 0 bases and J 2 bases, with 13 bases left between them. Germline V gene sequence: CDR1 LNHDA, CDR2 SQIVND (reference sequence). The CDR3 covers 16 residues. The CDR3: CASSIDLPLSNTEAFF. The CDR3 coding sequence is TGTGCCAGTAGTATAGATCTGCCACTTTCTAACACTGAAGCTTTCTTT.

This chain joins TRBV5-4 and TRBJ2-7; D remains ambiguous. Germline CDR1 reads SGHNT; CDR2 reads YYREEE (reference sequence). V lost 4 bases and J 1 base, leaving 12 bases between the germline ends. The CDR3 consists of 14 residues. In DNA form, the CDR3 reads TGTGCCAGCAGCCGGTGGCTAGAATCCTACGAGCAGTACTTC. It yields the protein CASSRWLESYEQYF.

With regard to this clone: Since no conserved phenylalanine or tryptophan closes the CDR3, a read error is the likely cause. The CDR3 DNA is TGTGCCTGGATAGGGGAACGGCCCCAGCATTTG. Its protein product is CAWIGERPQHL. The chain combines TRBV30 with TRBJ1-5; D is perhaps TRBD1 (5 bases). Trimming removed 4 bases from V and 9 bases from J, with 10 bases in between. Per the germline V gene, CDR1 is GTSNPN and CDR2 is SVGIG (reference sequence). The length of the CDR3 is 11 residues.

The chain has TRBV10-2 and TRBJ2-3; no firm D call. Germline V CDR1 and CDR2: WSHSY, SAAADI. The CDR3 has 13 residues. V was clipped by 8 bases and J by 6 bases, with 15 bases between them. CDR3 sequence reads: CASYGGLGDTQYF. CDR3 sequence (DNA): TGCGCCAGCTACGGCGGTCTCGGGGATACGCAGTATTTT.

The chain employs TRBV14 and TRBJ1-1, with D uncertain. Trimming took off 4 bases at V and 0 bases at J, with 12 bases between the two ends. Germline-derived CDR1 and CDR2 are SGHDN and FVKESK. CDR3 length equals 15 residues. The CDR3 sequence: CASSRTVRVNTEAFF. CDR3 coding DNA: TGTGCCAGCAGCCGAACCGTTCGGGTGAACACTGAAGCTTTCTTT.

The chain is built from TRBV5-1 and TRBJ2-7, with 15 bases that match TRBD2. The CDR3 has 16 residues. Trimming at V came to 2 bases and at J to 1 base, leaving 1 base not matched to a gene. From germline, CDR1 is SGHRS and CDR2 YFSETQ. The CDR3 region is CASSFGLAGGSYEQYF. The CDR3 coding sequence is TGCGCCAGCAGCTTCGGACTAGCGGGAGGGTCCTACGAGCAGTACTTC.

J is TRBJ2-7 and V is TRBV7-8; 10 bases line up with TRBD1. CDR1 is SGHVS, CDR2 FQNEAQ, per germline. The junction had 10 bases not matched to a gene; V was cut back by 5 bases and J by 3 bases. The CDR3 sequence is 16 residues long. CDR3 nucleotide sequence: TGTGCCAGCAGCCCCCTGGACAGGGGGGGTTTCTACGAGCAGTACTTC. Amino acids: CASSPLDRGGFYEQYF. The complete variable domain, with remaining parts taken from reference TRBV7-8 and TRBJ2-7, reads GAGVSQSPRYKVAKRGQDVALRCDPISGHVSLFWYQQALGQGPEFLTYFQNEAQLDKSGLPSDRFFAERPEGSVSTLKIQRTQQEDSAVYLCASSPLDRGGFYEQYFGPGTRLTVT.

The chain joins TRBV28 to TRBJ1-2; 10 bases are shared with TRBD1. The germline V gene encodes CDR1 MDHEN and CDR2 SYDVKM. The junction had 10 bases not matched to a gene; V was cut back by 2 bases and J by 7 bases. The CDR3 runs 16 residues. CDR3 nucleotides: TGTGCCAGCAGTTTAACGGGACAGGGGAATCGGGGTGGCTACACCTTC. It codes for CASSLTGQGNRGGYTF.

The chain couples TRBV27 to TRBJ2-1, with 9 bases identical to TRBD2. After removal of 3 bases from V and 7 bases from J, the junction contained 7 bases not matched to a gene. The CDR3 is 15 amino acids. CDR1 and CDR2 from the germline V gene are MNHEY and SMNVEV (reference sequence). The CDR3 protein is CASSLEAGGRNEQFF. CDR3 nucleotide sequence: TGTGCCAGCAGTTTGGAGGCGGGAGGGCGGAATGAGCAGTTCTTC.

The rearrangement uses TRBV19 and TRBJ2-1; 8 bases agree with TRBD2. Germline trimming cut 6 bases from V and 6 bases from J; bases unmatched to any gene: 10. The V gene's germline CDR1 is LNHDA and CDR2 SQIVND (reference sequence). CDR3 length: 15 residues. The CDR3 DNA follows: TGTGCCAGTAGGCCCGGGACTAGTAATGGCAATGAGCAGTTCTTC. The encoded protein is CASRPGTSNGNEQFF.

CDR3 DNA sequence: TGTGCCAGCAGTTACTCGGGAGTCCAAGAGACCCAGTACTTC. Amino acid sequence: CASSYSGVQETQYF. The chain combines TRBV27 with TRBJ2-5; tentatively, D is TRBD2 (6 bases). Germline lookup yields CDR1 MNHEY and CDR2 SMNVEV (reference sequence). Deletions cut 4 bases from V and 1 base from J, with 10 bases between. This CDR3 region has 14 residues.

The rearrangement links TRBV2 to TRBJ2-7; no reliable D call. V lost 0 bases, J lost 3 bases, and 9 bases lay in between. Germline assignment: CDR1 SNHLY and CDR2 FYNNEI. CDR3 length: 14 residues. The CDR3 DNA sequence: TGTGCCAGCAGTGAAGCGCCCCAGAACTACGAGCAGTACTTC. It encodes CASSEAPQNYEQYF.

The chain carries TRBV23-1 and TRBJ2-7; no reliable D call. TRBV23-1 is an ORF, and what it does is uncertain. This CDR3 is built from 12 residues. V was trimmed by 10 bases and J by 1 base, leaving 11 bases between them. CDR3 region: CATLNRSYEQYF. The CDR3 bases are TGCGCCACCCTAAACCGGTCCTACGAGCAGTACTTC.

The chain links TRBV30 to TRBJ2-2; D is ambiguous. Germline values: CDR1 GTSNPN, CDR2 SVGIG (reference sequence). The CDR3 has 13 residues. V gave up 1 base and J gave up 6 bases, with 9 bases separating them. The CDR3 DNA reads TGTGCCTGGAGTGGTTTGTTCGCCGGGGAGCTGTTTTTT. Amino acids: CAWSGLFAGELFF.

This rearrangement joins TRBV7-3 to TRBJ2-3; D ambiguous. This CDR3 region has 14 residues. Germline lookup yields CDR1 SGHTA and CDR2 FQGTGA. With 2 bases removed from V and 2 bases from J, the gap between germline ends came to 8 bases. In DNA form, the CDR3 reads TGTGCCAGCAGCTTAGCTGGCCACACAGATACGCAGTATTTT. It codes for CASSLAGHTDTQYF.

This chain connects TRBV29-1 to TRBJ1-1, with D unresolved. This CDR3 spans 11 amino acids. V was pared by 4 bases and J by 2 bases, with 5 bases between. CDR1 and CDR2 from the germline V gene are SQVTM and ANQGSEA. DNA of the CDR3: TGCAGCGTTGTCGGTAACACTGAAGCTTTCTTT. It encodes CSVVGNTEAFF.

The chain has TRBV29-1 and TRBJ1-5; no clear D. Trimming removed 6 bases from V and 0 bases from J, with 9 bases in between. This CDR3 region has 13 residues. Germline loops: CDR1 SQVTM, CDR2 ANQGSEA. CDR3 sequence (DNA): TGCAGCGTGGCGGGTTATAGCAATCAGCCCCAGCATTTT. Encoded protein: CSVAGYSNQPQHF.

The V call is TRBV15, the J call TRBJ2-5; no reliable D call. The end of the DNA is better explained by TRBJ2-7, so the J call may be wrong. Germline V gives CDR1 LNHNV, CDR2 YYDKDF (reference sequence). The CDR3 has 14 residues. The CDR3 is CATSRDHSSYEQYF. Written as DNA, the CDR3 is TGTGCCACCAGCAGAGATCACAGCTCCTACGAGCAGTACTTC.

Here the CDR3 reads CASSLVAGKSYEQFF. The CDR3 bases are TGTGCCAGCAGCTTAGTAGCGGGAAAGTCCTATGAGCAGTTCTTC. The rearrangement uses TRBV7-2 and TRBJ2-1; 8 nucleotides line up with TRBD2. Germline trimming cut 1 base from V and 8 bases from J; bases unmatched to any gene: 7. From germline, CDR1 is SGHTA and CDR2 FQGNSA. The CDR3 sequence is 15 residues long.

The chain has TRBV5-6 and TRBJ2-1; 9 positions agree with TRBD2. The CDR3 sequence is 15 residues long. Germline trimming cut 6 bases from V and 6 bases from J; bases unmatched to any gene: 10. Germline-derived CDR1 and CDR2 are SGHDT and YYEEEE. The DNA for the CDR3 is TGTGCCAGCACCCCGAGAGGGCGGGGGGGCAATGAGCAGTTCTTC. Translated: CASTPRGRGGNEQFF.